The entry below describes one T cell receptor beta chain. Sequencing was performed with immunoSEQ multiplex PCR; in TCRdb, only in-frame clones are kept and a portion is missing. In the table there are about 40,000 clones, roughly 89% of which are singletons. Described treatment: randomized to nivolumab then ipilimumab (arm A) or the reverse (arm B). From thawed PBMCs, live CD3+CD8+ cells negative for CD19 and CD56 were sorted. The sample comes from a study of sequential checkpoint blockade in melanoma. The CDR3 spans 17 residues. V shed 6 bases and J 4 bases; nucleotides not matched to a gene: 13. Germline lookup yields CDR1 SGHVS and CDR2 FNYEAQ.

This TCR came from a human donor with melanoma. Source: CD8+ T cells sorted from blood (inferred from file names), taken from a patient given nivolumab and ipilimumab in sequence. This chain links TRBV7-6 with TRBJ1-4; 8 bases align to TRBD1. The CDR3 DNA reads TGTGCCAGCAGTTTCCACCCGCCGGGACAGGATAATGAAAAACTGTTTTTT. Translating gives CASSFHPPGQDNEKLFF.